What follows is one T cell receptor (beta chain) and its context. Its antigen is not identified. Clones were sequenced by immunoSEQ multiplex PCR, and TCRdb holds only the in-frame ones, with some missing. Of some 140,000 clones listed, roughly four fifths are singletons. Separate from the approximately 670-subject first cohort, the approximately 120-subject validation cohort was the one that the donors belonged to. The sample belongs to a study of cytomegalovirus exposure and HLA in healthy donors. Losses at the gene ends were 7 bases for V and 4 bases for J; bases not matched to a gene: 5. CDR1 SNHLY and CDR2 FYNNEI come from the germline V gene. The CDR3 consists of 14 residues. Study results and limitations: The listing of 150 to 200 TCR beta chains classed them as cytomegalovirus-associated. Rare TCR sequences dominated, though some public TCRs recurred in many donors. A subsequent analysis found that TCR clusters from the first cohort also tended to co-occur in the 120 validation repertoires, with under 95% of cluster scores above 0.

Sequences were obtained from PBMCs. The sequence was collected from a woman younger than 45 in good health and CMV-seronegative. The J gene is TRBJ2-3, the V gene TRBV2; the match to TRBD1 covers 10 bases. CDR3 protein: CASNRQGAADTQYF. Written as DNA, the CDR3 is TGTGCCAGCAATCGACAGGGGGCTGCAGATACGCAGTATTTT.